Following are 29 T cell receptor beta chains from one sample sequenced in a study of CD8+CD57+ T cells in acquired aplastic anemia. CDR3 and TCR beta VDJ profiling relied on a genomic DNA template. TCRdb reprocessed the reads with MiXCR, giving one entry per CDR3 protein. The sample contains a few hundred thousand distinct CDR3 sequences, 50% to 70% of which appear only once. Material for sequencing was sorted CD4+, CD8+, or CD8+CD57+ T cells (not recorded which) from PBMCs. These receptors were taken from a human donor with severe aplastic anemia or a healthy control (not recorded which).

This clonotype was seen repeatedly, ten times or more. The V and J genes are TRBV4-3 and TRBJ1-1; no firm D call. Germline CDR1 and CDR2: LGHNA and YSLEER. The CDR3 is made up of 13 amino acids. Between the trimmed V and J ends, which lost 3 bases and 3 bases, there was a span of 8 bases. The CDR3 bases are TGCGCCAGCAGCCAGTTCCGGGACACTGAAGCTTTCTTT. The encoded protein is CASSQFRDTEAFF.

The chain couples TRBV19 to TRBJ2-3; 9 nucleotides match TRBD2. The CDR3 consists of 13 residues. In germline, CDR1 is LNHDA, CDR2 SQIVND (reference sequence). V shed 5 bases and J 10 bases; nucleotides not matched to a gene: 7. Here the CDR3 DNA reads TGTGCCAGTAGTTACTTTAGCGGGAGTGCGCAGTATTTT. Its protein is CASSYFSGSAQYF.

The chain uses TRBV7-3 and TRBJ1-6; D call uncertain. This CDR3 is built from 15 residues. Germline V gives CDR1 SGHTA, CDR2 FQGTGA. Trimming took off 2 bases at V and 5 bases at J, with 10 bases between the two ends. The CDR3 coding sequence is TGTGCCAGCAGCTTAGAAGAGAGAGATAATTCACCCCTCCACTTT. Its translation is CASSLEERDNSPLHF. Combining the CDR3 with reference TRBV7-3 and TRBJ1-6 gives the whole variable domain GAGVSQTPSNKVTEKGKYVELRCDPISGHTALYWYRQSLGQGPEFLIYFQGTGAADDSGLPNDRFFAVRPEGSVSTLKIQRTERGDSAVYLCASSLEERDNSPLHFGNGTRLTVT.

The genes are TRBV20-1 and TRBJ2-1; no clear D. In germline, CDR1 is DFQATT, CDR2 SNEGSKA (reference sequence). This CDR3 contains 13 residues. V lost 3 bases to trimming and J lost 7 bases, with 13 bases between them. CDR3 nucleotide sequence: TGCAGTGCTAGCAGGACCCCAACTAATGAGCAGTTCTTC. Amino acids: CSASRTPTNEQFF.

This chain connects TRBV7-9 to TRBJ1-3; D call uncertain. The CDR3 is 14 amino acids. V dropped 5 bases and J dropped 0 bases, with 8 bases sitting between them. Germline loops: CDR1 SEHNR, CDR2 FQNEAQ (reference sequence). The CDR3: CASSPRDSGNTIYF. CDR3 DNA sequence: TGTGCCAGCAGCCCCCGTGACTCTGGAAACACCATATATTTT. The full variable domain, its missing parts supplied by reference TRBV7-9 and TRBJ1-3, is DTGVSQNPRHKITKRGQNVTFRCDPISEHNRLYWYRQTLGQGPEFLTYFQNEAQLEKSRLLSDRFSAERPKGSFSTLEIQRTEQGDSAMYLCASSPRDSGNTIYFGEGSWLTVV.

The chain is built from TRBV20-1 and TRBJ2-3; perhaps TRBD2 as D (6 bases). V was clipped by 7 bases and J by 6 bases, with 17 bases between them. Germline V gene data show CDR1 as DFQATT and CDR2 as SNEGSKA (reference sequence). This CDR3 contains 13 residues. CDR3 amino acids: CSDTGTVGDTQYF. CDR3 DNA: TGCAGTGACACGGGGACTGTTGGGGATACGCAGTATTTT.

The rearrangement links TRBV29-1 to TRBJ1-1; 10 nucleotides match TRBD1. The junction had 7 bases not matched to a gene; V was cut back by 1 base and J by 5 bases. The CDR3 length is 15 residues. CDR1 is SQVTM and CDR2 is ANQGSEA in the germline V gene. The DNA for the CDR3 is TGCAGCGTTGAAGGGGTGCGGACAGGGGGAACTGAAGCTTTCTTT. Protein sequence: CSVEGVRTGGTEAFF.

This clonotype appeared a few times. The CDR3 bases are TGTGCCACCAGTGATAGGACATACTACAATGAGCAGTTCTTC. Protein: CATSDRTYYNEQFF. The chain recombines TRBV24-1 with TRBJ2-1, with TRBD1 as a possible D gene (5 bases). Germline CDR1 reads KGHDR; CDR2 reads SFDVKD. The CDR3 loop spans 14 amino acids. Trimming stripped 3 bases from V and 3 bases from J, with 8 bases between.

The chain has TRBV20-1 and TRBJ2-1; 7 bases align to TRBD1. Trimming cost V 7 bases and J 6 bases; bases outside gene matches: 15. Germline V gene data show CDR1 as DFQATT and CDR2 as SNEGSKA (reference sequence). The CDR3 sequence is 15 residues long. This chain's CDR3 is CSGGAGTETGNEQFF. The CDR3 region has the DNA TGCAGTGGAGGCGCAGGGACAGAGACGGGCAATGAGCAGTTCTTC.

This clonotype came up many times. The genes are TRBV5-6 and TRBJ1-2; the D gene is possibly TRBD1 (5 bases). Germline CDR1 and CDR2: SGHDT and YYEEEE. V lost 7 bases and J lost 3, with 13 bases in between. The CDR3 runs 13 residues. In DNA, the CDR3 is TGTGCCAGCGGCGCTGGGGCCTACTATGGCTACACCTTC. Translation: CASGAGAYYGYTF.

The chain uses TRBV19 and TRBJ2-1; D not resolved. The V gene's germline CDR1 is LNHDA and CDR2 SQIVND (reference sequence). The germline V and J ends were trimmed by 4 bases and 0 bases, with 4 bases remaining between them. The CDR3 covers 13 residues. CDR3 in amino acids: CASSRGSYNEQFF. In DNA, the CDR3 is TGTGCCAGTAGTAGGGGCTCCTACAATGAGCAGTTCTTC.

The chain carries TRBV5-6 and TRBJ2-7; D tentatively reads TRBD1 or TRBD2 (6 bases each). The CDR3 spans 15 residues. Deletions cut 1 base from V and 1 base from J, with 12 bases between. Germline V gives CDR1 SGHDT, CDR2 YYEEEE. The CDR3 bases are TGTGCCAGCAGCTTGCCCGGGGGCGCGTCCTACGAGCAGTACTTC. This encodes CASSLPGGASYEQYF.

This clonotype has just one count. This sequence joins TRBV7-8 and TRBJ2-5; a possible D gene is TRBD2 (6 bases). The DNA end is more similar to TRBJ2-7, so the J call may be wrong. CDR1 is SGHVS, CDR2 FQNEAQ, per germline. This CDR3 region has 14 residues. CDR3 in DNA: TGTGCCAGCAGCCAGCGGGTGAGCTCCTACGAGCAGTACTTC. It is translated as CASSQRVSSYEQYF.

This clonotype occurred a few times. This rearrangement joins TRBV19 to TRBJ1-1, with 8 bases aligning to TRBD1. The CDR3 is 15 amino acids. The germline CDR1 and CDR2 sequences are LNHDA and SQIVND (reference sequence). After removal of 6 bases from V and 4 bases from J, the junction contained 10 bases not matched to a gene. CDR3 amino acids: CASSLGQGIGTEAFF. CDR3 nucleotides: TGTGCCAGTAGCCTTGGACAGGGAATCGGCACTGAAGCTTTCTTT.

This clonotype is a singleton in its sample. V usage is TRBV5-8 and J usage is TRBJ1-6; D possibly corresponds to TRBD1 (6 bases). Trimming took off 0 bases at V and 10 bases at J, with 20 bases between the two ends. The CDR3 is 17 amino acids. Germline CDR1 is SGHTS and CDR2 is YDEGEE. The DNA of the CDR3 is TGTGCCAGCAGCTTGGGGAGCAGGGGTACGTTCGAATCACCCCTCCACTTT. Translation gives CASSLGSRGTFESPLHF.

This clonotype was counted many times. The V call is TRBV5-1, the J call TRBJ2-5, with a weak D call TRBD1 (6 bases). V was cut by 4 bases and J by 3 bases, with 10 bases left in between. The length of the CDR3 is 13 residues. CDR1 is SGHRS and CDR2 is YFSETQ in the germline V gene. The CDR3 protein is CASSPTGKETQYF. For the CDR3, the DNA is TGCGCCAGCAGCCCGACAGGTAAAGAGACCCAGTACTTC.

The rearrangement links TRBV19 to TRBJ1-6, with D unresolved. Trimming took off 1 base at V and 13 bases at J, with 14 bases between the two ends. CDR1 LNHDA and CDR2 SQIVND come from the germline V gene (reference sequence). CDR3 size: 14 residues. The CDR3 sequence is CASSIGQPNQPLHF. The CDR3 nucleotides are TGTGCCAGTAGTATAGGGCAGCCCAATCAGCCCCTCCACTTT.

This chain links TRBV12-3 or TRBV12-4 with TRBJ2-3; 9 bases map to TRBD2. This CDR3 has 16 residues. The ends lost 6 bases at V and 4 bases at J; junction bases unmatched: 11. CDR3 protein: CASREGTSIWSDTQYF. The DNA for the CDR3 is TGTGCCAGCAGGGAGGGGACTAGCATTTGGTCAGATACGCAGTATTTT.

Here the CDR3 DNA reads TGTGCCAGCAGCTGGTTGAGGAGTATCGACGAGCAGTACTTC. It specifies CASSWLRSIDEQYF. This chain uses TRBV7-2 with TRBJ2-7; no definite D call. Trimming removed 4 bases at V and 5 bases at J, with 15 bases between. Germline values: CDR1 SGHTA, CDR2 FQGNSA. The CDR3 length is 14 residues. The full variable domain, with the rest looked up from reference TRBV7-2 and TRBJ2-7, is GAGVSQSPSNKVTEKGKDVELRCDPISGHTALYWYRQSLGQGLEFLIYFQGNSAPDKSGLPSDRFSAERTGGSVSTLTIQRTQQEDSAVYLCASSWLRSIDEQYFGPGTRLTVT.

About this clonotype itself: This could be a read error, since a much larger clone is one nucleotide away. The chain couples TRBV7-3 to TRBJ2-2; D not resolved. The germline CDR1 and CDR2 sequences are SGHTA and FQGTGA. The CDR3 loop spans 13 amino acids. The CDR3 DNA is TGTGCCGGCAGCTTAACCATTGATAGGGAGCTGTTTTTT. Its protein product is CAGSLTIDRELFF.

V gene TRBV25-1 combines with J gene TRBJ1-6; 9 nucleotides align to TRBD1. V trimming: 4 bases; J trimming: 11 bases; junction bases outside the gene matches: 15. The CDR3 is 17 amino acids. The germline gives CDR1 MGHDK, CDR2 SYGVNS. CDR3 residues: CASSGGRGTGLNPPLHF. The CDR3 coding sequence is TGTGCCAGCAGTGGTGGAAGGGGGACAGGGTTGAATCCACCCCTCCACTTT.

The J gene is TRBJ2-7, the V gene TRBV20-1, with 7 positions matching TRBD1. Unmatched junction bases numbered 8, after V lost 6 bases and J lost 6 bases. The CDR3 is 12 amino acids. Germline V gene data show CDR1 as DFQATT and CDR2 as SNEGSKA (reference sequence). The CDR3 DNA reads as TGCAGTGCAACCGGGACAGCCCTCGAGCAGTACTTC. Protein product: CSATGTALEQYF.

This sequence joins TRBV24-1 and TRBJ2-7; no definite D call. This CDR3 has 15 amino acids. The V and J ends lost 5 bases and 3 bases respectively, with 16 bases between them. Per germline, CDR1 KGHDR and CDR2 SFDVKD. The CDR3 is CATSAWEDVDYEQYF. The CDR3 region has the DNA TGTGCCACCAGTGCCTGGGAAGACGTCGACTACGAGCAGTACTTC.

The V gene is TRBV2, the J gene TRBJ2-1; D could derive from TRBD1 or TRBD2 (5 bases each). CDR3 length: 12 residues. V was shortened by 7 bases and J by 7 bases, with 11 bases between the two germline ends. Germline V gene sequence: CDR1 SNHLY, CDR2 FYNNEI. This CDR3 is CASKQGGNEQFF. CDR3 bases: TGTGCCAGCAAGCAGGGCGGGAATGAGCAGTTCTTC.

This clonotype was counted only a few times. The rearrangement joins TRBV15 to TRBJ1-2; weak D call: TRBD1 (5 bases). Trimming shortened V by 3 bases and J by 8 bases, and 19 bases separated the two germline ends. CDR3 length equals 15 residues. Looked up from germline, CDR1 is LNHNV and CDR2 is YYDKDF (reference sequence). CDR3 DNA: TGTGCCACCAGCAGGGGAGGGAGGGGACTAGGAGGCTACACCTTC. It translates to CATSRGGRGLGGYTF.

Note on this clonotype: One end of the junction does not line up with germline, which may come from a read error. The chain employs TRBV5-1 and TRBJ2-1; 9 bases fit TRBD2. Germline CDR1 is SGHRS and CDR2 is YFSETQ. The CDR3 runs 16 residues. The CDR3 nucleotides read TGTGCCAGCAGCTTGTTGCGGGGGGGAGACTACAATGAGCAGTTCTTC. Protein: CASSLLRGGDYNEQFF. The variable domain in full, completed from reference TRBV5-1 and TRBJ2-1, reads KAGVTQTPRYLIKTRGQQVTLSCSPISGHRSVSWYQQTPGQGLQFLFEYFSETQRNKGNFPGRFSGRQFSNSRSEMNVSTLELGDSALYLCASSLLRGGDYNEQFFGPGTRLTVL.

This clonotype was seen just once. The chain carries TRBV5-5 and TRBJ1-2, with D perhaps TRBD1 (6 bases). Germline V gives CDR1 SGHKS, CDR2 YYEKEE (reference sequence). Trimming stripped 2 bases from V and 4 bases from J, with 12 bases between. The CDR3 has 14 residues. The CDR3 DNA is TGTGCCAGCAGCTTACAGGGCCAAATCTATGGCTACACCTTC. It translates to CASSLQGQIYGYTF.

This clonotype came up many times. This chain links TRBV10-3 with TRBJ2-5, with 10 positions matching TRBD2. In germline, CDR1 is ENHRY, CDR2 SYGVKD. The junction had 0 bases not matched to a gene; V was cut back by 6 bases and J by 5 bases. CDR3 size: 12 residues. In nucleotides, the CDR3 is TGTGCCATCAGGACTAGCGGGGAGACCCAGTACTTC. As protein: CAIRTSGETQYF.

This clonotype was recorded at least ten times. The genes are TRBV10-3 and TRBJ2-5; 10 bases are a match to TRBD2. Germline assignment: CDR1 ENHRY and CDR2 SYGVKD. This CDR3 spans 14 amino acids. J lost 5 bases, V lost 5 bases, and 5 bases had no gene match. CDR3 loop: CAISLTSGAETQYF. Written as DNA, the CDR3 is TGTGCCATCAGTCTAACTAGCGGGGCGGAGACCCAGTACTTC.